This T cell receptor (beta chain) was obtained from a study of blood T cells in healthy people across ages. The germline CDR1 and CDR2 sequences are KGHDR and SFDVKD. Trimming took off 3 bases at V and 11 bases at J, with 12 bases between the two ends. The CDR3 covers 12 residues. Sample-barcoded 5' priming and a J-beta primer mix drove a second PCR of roughly 6 to 12 cycles. MiXCR, run by TCRdb on the 5' RACE reads, gives a single entry per CDR3 protein. The table has about 780,000 distinct CDR3 sequences, about 47% seen once. Sequencing used blood. V and J are TRBV24-1 and TRBJ2-5; D gene unclear. The clonotype was recovered from a man aged 80 or over in good health. The chain's CDR3 is CATSDELVEQYF. In DNA, the CDR3 is TGTGCCACCAGTGATGAGCTAGTTGAGCAGTACTTC.